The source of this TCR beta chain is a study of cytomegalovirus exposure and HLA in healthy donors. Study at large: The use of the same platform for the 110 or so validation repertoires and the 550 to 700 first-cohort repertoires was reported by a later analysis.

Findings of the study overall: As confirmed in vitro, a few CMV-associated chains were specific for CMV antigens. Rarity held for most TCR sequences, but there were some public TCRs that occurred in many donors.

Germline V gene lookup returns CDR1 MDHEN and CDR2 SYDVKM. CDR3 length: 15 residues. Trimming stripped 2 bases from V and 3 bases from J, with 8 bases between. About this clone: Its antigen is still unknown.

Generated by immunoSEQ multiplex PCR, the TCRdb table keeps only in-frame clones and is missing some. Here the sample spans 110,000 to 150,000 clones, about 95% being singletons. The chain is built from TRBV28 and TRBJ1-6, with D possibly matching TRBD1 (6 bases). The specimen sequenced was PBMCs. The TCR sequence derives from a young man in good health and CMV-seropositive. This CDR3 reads CASSLGQIYNSPLHF. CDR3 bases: TGTGCCAGCAGTTTAGGACAGATCTATAATTCACCCCTCCACTTT.